This TCR beta chain was profiled in a study of neurological immune-mediated disorders (dated by TCRdb to about 2019). Turning to the overall study: Using UMI-based sequencing, the study compared peripheral blood TCR-beta repertoires from patients with HTLV-I-associated myelopathy (HAM/TSP), patients with multiple sclerosis, and healthy controls. Alongside PBMC samples, the set of around 99 TCR-beta libraries contained longitudinal samples, technical triplicates, and paired CD4+ and CD8+ T-cell subsets that had been sorted. Each longitudinal HAM/TSP and healthy donor was sampled at 3 time-points spaced at roughly 3-40 month intervals. The cohort included approximately 68 subjects: 14 with HAM/TSP, about 34 with multiple sclerosis, and 20 or so healthy controls.

Interpreted using the paper, the time point label stands for: longitudinal time-point 1 (baseline). Healthy controls were blood bank volunteers in Maryland, USA. Libraries from unsorted PBMCs were made from 2 million PBMCs kept in RNAlater at -80 degrees C until RNA extraction. Peripheral blood was subjected to Ficoll-Hypaque density gradient centrifugation to isolate PBMCs, which were then cryopreserved in liquid nitrogen. To synthesize cDNA, template-switch 5'RACE was performed with a primer carrying a 10-nucleotide random unique molecular identifier so that each TCR transcript was tagged. Over 160 million TCR-beta sequences, covering 15-18 subjects, were produced in each sequencing run. Total RNA was extracted with the RNeasy kit. The KAPA Real-time Library Amplification kit was used to amplify TCR-beta VDJ regions with primers targeting the TCR constant region and the 5'RACE anchor. Sample indexes and Illumina adaptors were added in a first PCR, and a second PCR then increased library yield. After Ampure bead purification, the roughly 650 bp TCR product was size-selected on a 2% E-gel SizeSelection system. Before pooling, library quality was checked on a Bioanalyzer, concentration was measured with Qubit, and libraries were quantified with the Kapa Library Quantification kit. Paired-end 2 x 150 bp sequencing of the libraries was performed on an Illumina HiSeq 2500. To increase sequence diversity, roughly 24-31% phiX was spiked into each library pool. The source study handled its data this way. Quality-filtered reads were processed with the UMI-based MiGEC pipeline, and over 85% of raw TCR sequences were removed by the MiGEC pipeline during error correction. IMGT germline references were used for aligning VDJ genes, and each clonotype was defined as a unique CDR3 amino acid sequence together with its V-J genes. Clonal expansion, Shannon diversity, and CDR3 relatedness (CalcPairwiseDistances, ClusterSamples) were evaluated with VDJtools, and phylogenetic trees were built with CLCbio workbench. Clones with at least 8 unique UMIs were defined as expanded, with this threshold being based on coefficient-of-variation modelling across technical triplicates. TCRdb itself trimmed the public reads at Q25 with fastp, ran MiXCR and retained productive beta chains. Identical CDR3 proteins give one entry, which carries the most common genes and DNA. TCRdb's processing, not the authors', yielded these V and J calls. The sample records over 55,000 distinct CDR3 sequences, roughly 10% of which are singletons. The ten largest clones represent 9.5% to 10% of the sample.

The germline V gene (reference sequence) yields DFQATT for CDR1 and SNEGSKA for CDR2. From its cysteine to its phenylalanine, the CDR3 spans 12 amino acids. The retained sequence is limited to the CDR3, 36 bases, with the frame set at the first base. V and J are truncated by 3 bases and 5 bases respectively, leaving an intervening sequence of 8 bases. Findings and caveats that apply to the study as a whole: No identical CDR3 amino acid sequences were found to be shared among expanded clones across subjects, suggesting that TCR-beta repertoires were private in all groups. The highest TCR clonal expansion was observed in HAM/TSP patients, whereas the lowest was observed in MS patients, even when compared with healthy controls.

Many counts were recorded for this clonotype. Its antigen is not yet known. The sample holds no much larger clone one base away, and base qualities are not on file. Sample: PBMCs. This sequence originates from a man aged 25-45 years in good health. The chain couples TRBV20-1 to TRBJ2-1; the D gene is not confidently resolved. The nucleotides read TGCAGTGCTAGTAACGACCACAATGAGCAGTTCTTC. Its protein is CSASNDHNEQFF.